The TCR beta chain under discussion was sequenced for a study of T-cell reconstitution after alpha-beta-depleted transplantation in children. TCRbeta library preparation incorporated unique molecular identifiers. TCRdb reanalysed the PCR reads using MiXCR and keeps one entry per CDR3 protein. The repertoire consists of tens of thousands of distinct CDR3 sequences, with under 8% occurring once and the leading ten covering approximately 7%. General observations from the study: T-cell counts and diversity at one year post-transplant came mainly from newly produced T cells. About two months after transplant, alpha-beta T cells reportedly came from several hundred expanded graft clones. Surviving recipient T cells and thymic progenitors accounted for the high day-60 TCRbeta diversity observed in some patients.

This CDR3 comprises 15 residues. Germline CDR1 is MNHEY and CDR2 is SMNVEV (reference sequence). V was trimmed by 2 bases and J by 0 bases, leaving 8 bases between them. Within the sample, this clonotype is medium-sized. The antigen remains undetermined. This rearrangement joins TRBV27 to TRBJ1-5; unclear D gene. The source material was PBMCs, mostly from graft donor cells, sampled 180 days after TCRalphabeta/CD19-depleted stem cell transplant. The origin of this receptor is a male patient younger than 18 who had a stem cell transplant for acute myeloid leukemia, so the T cells may come from the graft donor. The CDR3 sequence: CASSLNVDSNQPQHF. CDR3 in DNA: TGTGCCAGCAGTTTAAATGTGGATAGCAATCAGCCCCAGCATTTT.